Listed below are T cell receptor beta chains from one sample, sequenced in a study of Graves' ophthalmopathy and Graves' hyperthyroidism. TCRdb itself ran the multiplex PCR reads through MiXCR, one entry per CDR3 protein. The table records about 1.1 million distinct CDR3 sequences, approximately 35% of them present only once. The sequenced material came from peripheral blood or thyroid tissue (not recorded which). These receptors originate from an adult man with Graves' hyperthyroidism. The conserved cysteine and the conserved F or W are not part of the CDR3 here. The order of the fields is clone size, V gene, CDR3 protein. A clone size is listed for some rows: how often the clone was seen (once, few, many), or a class if it is expanded.

clone_size: many
v_call: TRBV14
cdr3_aa: ASSQDKSGIAGELF

clone_size: .
v_call: TRBV10-3
cdr3_aa: AISTKGQGDPTLH

clone_size: .
v_call: TRBV20-1
cdr3_aa: SAEDSFRETQY

clone_size: .
v_call: TRBV29-1
cdr3_aa: SLGLQGISFRMDGYT

clone_size: many
v_call: TRBV20-1
cdr3_aa: SASPSETQY

clone_size: many
v_call: TRBV13
cdr3_aa: ASSRGLTGANVLT

clone_size: few
v_call: TRBV20-1
cdr3_aa: SARGLAGGTSLETQY

clone_size: .
v_call: TRBV10-3
cdr3_aa: AISTGLPYNEQF

clone_size: many
v_call: TRBV24-1
cdr3_aa: ATSGRAAQPQH

clone_size: many
v_call: TRBV7-2
cdr3_aa: ASSFAYEQY

clone_size: .
v_call: TRBV5-8
cdr3_aa: ASSLVGVTGETQY

clone_size: few
v_call: TRBV19
cdr3_aa: ASKTSGSSYEQY

clone_size: many
v_call: TRBV7-8
cdr3_aa: ASSPQGGDYEQY

clone_size: .
v_call: TRBV4-3
cdr3_aa: ASSQIRQGIEAF

clone_size: many
v_call: TRBV7-8
cdr3_aa: ASSPSFGANYGYT

clone_size: many
v_call: TRBV19
cdr3_aa: ATLDAGVAF

clone_size: many
v_call: TRBV7-9
cdr3_aa: ASSLADRTSYEQY

clone_size: many
v_call: TRBV11-2
cdr3_aa: ASSLGSRGTYEQY

clone_size: .
v_call: TRBV12-3/TRBV12-4
cdr3_aa: ASSQMTGNQPQH

clone_size: many
v_call: TRBV19
cdr3_aa: ASRLRGTVSGANVLT

clone_size: many
v_call: TRBV9
cdr3_aa: ASSREKETQY

clone_size: few
v_call: TRBV7-9
cdr3_aa: ASSGGSGRETQY

clone_size: few
v_call: TRBV5-4
cdr3_aa: ASSLGAGGPSEQY

clone_size: .
v_call: TRBV20-1
cdr3_aa: SASRQGRAEAF

clone_size: many
v_call: TRBV10-3
cdr3_aa: AISEGQGYNQPQH

clone_size: many
v_call: TRBV7-2
cdr3_aa: ASSLVLGGELF